Each of the 19 T cell receptor beta chains below was sequenced from the same sample in a study of cytomegalovirus exposure and HLA in healthy donors. 60 Vbeta and 13 Jbeta primers were used in PCR. The table came from immunoSEQ multiplex PCR; TCRdb's copy has only in-frame clones and leaves some out. The table has some 200,000 clones, approximately 81% seen once. Sequencing was done on a sample of PBMCs. All receptors come from a woman aged 50 to 65 in good health and CMV-seronegative.

The V call is TRBV7-8, the J call TRBJ2-2; 8 positions agree with TRBD1. The CDR3 loop spans 16 amino acids. V lost 5 bases and J lost 4; bases outside the gene matches: 9. Germline V gene lookup returns CDR1 SGHVS and CDR2 FQNEAQ. The CDR3 coding sequence is TGTGCCAGCAGCCCCAAGACAGGGGAGGTCACCGGGGAGCTGTTTTTT. It encodes CASSPKTGEVTGELFF.

This sequence joins TRBV25-1 and TRBJ2-3; TRBD1 agrees at 8 bases. The CDR3 length is 13 residues. V shed 5 bases, J shed 3 bases, and the junction held 1 base outside the gene matches. Germline V lookup: CDR1 MGHDK, CDR2 SYGVNS. CDR3 coding DNA: TGTGCCAGCAGTCAGGGGGCAACAGATACGCAGTATTTT. Translating gives CASSQGATDTQYF. Using reference TRBV25-1 and TRBJ2-3 for the parts outside the CDR3, the full variable domain is EADIYQTPRYLVIGTGKKITLECSQTMGHDKMYWYQQDPGMELHLIHYSYGVNSTEKGDLSSESTVSRIRTEHFPLTLESARPSHTSQYLCASSQGATDTQYFGPGTRLTVL.

This chain uses TRBV18 with TRBJ2-1; 14 bases fit TRBD2. The germline CDR1 and CDR2 sequences are KGHSH and LQKENI. The trim removed 3 bases at V and 4 bases at J, leaving 5 bases unmatched. The CDR3 covers 17 residues. DNA for the CDR3: TGTGCCAGCTCACCCGAAGGACTAGCGGGAGGATACAATGAGCAGTTCTTC. This codes for CASSPEGLAGGYNEQFF. The full variable domain, its missing parts supplied by reference TRBV18 and TRBJ2-1, is NAGVMQNPRHLVRRRGQEARLRCSPMKGHSHVYWYRQLPEEGLKFMVYLQKENIIDESGMPKERFSAEFPKEGPSILRIQQVVRGDSAAYFCASSPEGLAGGYNEQFFGPGTRLTVL.

The gene calls are TRBV6-5 and TRBJ2-1; D is possibly TRBD1 (5 bases). Germline V gene data show CDR1 as MNHEY and CDR2 as SVGAGI. The CDR3 extends over 12 amino acids. V was pared by 2 bases and J by 14 bases, with 13 bases between. CDR3 nucleotides: TGTGCCAGCAGTTACGGGGCTACCTCTGAGTTCTTC. As protein: CASSYGATSEFF.

This chain uses TRBV6-1 with TRBJ1-6; 9 nucleotides agree with TRBD1. CDR1 is MNHNS, CDR2 SASEGT, per germline. V gave up 4 bases and J gave up 10 bases; unmatched junction bases: 8. The CDR3 is 15 amino acids. CDR3 loop: CASSAPGTGRSPLHF. As DNA, the CDR3 is TGTGCCAGCAGTGCCCCCGGGACAGGGAGATCACCCCTCCACTTT.

The chain is built from TRBV7-2 and TRBJ1-3, with a tentative D call TRBD1 (6 bases). This CDR3 is built from 16 residues. V dropped 4 bases and J dropped 4 bases, with 17 bases sitting between them. Germline CDR1 reads SGHTA; CDR2 reads FQGNSA. The CDR3: CASSSRGGAPGNTIYF. The CDR3 coding sequence is TGTGCCAGCAGCTCGAGGGGGGGCGCCCCCGGAAACACCATATATTTT.

The J gene is TRBJ2-7, the V gene TRBV7-2, with D maybe TRBD2 (6 bases). V was pared by 1 base and J by 2 bases, with 12 bases between. Per the germline V gene, CDR1 is SGHTA and CDR2 is FQGNSA. The CDR3 is 15 amino acids. The CDR3 DNA reads as TGTGCCAGCAGCTTAGGTAGCGGCAGTCCCTACGAGCAGTACTTC. Translating it yields CASSLGSGSPYEQYF.

J is TRBJ2-2 and V is TRBV5-3; 10 bases fit TRBD2. TRBV5-3 falls under the ORF class, with uncertain function. Trimming removed 0 bases from V and 6 bases from J; junction bases left unmatched: 14. CDR3 size: 19 residues. The CDR3 sequence is CARSLVVSLAGEWAGELFF. The CDR3 DNA reads TGTGCCAGAAGCTTGGTAGTTAGTCTAGCGGGAGAATGGGCCGGGGAGCTGTTTTTT.

V gene TRBV19 combines with J gene TRBJ2-1; 13 bases map to TRBD2. There are 19 residues in the CDR3. Trimming cost V 7 bases and J 5 bases; bases outside gene matches: 17. Germline V gives CDR1 LNHDA, CDR2 SQIVND (reference sequence). CDR3 sequence (DNA): TGTGCCAGTACCTCCGGGACACGTGGACTAGCGGGGGTTCACAATGAGCAGTTCTTC. Translation: CASTSGTRGLAGVHNEQFF.

This clone was observed a few times. The chain links TRBV6-5 to TRBJ2-1, with TRBD2 identical over 11 bases. J lost 2 bases, V lost 5 bases, and 2 bases had no gene match. The length of the CDR3 is 15 residues. CDR1 and CDR2 from the germline V gene are MNHEY and SVGAGI. The CDR3 sequence is CASSTGLAAYNEQFF. The CDR3, as DNA: TGTGCCAGCAGTACGGGACTAGCGGCCTACAATGAGCAGTTCTTC.

V usage is TRBV6-5 and J usage is TRBJ2-7, with D maybe TRBD1 (5 bases). The CDR3 is 14 residues long. Germline-derived CDR1 and CDR2 are MNHEY and SVGAGI. Trimming took 0 bases from V and 3 from J, leaving 9 bases between them. The DNA of the CDR3 is TGTGCCAGCAGTTACTCCTGGGGCAGCTACGAGCAGTACTTC. Translation gives CASSYSWGSYEQYF.

This sequence joins TRBV10-2 and TRBJ1-5; 10 bases agree with TRBD1. V shed 6 bases and J 2 bases; nucleotides not matched to a gene: 4. Germline CDR1 and CDR2: WSHSY and SAAADI. The CDR3 is 15 residues long. The CDR3 protein is CASRMTGGGNQPQHF. The CDR3 region has the DNA TGCGCCAGCAGGATGACAGGGGGCGGCAATCAGCCCCAGCATTTT.

The gene calls are TRBV7-9 and TRBJ1-1, with TRBD1 identical over 10 bases. Germline CDR1 and CDR2: SEHNR and FQNEAQ (reference sequence). The CDR3 extends over 18 amino acids. V lost 5 bases to trimming and J lost 1 base; unmatched junction nucleotides: 13. The CDR3 loop reads CASSARGQGSIENTEAFF. CDR3 DNA sequence: TGTGCCAGCAGCGCCCGGGGACAGGGGTCGATCGAGAACACTGAAGCTTTCTTT. Using reference TRBV7-9 and TRBJ1-1 for the parts outside the CDR3, the full variable domain is DTGVSQNPRHKITKRGQNVTFRCDPISEHNRLYWYRQTLGQGPEFLTYFQNEAQLEKSRLLSDRFSAERPKGSFSTLEIQRTEQGDSAMYLCASSARGQGSIENTEAFFGQGTRLTVV.

V is TRBV5-1 and J is TRBJ2-1, with 9 bases matching TRBD2. Germline trimming cut 0 bases from V and 2 bases from J; bases unmatched to any gene: 12. Germline CDR1 SGHRS, CDR2 YFSETQ. The CDR3 is 19 residues long. CDR3 residues: CASSLEGAGGLGAYNEQFF. In DNA, the CDR3 is TGCGCCAGCAGCTTGGAGGGAGCGGGGGGACTCGGGGCCTACAATGAGCAGTTCTTC.

The chain joins TRBV5-8 to TRBJ1-5; 11 positions match TRBD1. CDR1 is SGHTS and CDR2 is YDEGEE in the germline V gene. V lost 1 base and J lost 3; bases outside the gene matches: 3. The CDR3 is 16 residues long. CDR3 sequence (DNA): TGTGCCAGCAGCTTGAGGACAGGGGGCGACAATCAGCCCCAGCATTTT. Amino acids: CASSLRTGGDNQPQHF.

The rearrangement joins TRBV4-1 to TRBJ2-1; D gene uncertain. Germline V lookup: CDR1 MGHRA, CDR2 YSYEKL. Between the trimmed V and J ends, which lost 0 bases and 0 bases, there was a span of 9 bases. This CDR3 is 16 amino acids long. The CDR3: CASSQEAWSSYNEQFF. The CDR3 nucleotides are TGCGCCAGCAGCCAAGAAGCGTGGAGCTCCTACAATGAGCAGTTCTTC.

The chain employs TRBV11-2 and TRBJ2-5, with TRBD1 matching 9 bases. The J call could be wrong; TRBJ2-7 is a better fit for the DNA end. The length of the CDR3 is 17 residues. The germline CDR1 and CDR2 sequences are SGHAT and FQNNGV. CDR3: CASSLAGRRTGGDEQYF. In nucleotides, the CDR3 is TGTGCCAGCAGCTTAGCGGGGCGGCGCACAGGGGGCGACGAGCAGTACTTC.

The V call is TRBV5-8, the J call TRBJ1-5; a possible D gene is TRBD1 (6 bases). Germline lookup yields CDR1 SGHTS and CDR2 YDEGEE. Trimming took off 7 bases at V and 3 bases at J, with 20 bases between the two ends. CDR3 length: 16 residues. CDR3 sequence: CASGRLNQGHNQPQHF. CDR3 coding DNA: TGTGCCAGCGGCCGACTAAATCAGGGGCACAATCAGCCCCAGCATTTT.

This chain connects TRBV5-6 to TRBJ2-5; a weak D match, TRBD1 (6 bases). Trimming left V 4 bases short and J 4 bases short, with 17 bases between. CDR1 is SGHDT and CDR2 is YYEEEE in the germline V gene. This CDR3 is 15 amino acids long. The CDR3 DNA reads TGTGCCAGCAGCACGAGGGGGATGGGGGCAGAGACCCAGTACTTC. Its translation is CASSTRGMGAETQYF.